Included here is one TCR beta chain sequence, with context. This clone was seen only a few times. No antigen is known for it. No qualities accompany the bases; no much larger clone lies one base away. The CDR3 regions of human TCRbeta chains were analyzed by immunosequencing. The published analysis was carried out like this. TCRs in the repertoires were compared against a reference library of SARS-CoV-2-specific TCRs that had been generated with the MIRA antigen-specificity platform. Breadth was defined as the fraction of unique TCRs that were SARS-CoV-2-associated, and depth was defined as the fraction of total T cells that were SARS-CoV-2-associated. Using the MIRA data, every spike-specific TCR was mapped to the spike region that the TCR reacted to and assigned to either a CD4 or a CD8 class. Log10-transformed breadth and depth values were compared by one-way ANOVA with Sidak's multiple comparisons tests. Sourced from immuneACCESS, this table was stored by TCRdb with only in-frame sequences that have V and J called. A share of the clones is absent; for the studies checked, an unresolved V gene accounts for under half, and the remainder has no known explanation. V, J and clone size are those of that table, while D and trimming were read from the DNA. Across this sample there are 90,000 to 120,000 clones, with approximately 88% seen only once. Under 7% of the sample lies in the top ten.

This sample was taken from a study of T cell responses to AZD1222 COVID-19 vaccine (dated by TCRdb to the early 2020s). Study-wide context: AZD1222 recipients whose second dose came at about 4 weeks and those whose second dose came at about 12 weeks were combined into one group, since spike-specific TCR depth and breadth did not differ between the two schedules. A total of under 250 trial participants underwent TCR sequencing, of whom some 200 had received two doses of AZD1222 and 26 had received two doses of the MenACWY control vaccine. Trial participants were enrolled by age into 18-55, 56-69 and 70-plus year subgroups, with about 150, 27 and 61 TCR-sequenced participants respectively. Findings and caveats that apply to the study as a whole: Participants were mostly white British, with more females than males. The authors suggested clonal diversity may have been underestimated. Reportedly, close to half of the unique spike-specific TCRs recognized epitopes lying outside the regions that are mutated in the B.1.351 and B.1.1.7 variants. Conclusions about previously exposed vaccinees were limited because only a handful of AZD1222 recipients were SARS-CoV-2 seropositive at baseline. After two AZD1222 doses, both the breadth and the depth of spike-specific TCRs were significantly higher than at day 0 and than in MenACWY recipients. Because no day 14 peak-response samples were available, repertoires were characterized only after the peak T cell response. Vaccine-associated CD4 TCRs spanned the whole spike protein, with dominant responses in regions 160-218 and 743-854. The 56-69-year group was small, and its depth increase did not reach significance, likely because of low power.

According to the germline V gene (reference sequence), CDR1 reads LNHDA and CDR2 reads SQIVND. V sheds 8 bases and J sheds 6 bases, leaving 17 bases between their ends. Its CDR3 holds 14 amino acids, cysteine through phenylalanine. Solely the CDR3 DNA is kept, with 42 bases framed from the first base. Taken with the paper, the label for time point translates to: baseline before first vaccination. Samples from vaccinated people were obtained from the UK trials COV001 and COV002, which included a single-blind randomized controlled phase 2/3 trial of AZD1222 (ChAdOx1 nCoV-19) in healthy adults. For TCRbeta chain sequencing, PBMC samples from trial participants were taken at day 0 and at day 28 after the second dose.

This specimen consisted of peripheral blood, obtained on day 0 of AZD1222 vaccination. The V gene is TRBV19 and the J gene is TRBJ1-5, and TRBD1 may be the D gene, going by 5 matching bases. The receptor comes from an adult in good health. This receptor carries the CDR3 CASGGNSGGQPQHF. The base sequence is TGTGCCAGTGGAGGGAATAGTGGGGGTCAGCCCCAGCATTTT.